This T cell receptor beta chain was recorded in a study of blood T cell repertoires in COVID-19 (dated by TCRdb to 2020 to 2022). Background for the entire study: Collaborator samples came from the United States, Italy and Spain and covered acute and convalescent phases of COVID-19. Deeply sampled blood TCRbeta repertoires from subjects exposed to, actively infected with, or recovered from COVID-19 were included in the dataset. Where HLA class I and class II types were available, the types were taken from metadata supplied by the sample provider, not from assay-based typing. The prospective study material was composed of cDNA or gDNA derived from T cells, B-cell-depleted T cells, or PBMCs. The repertoires were made available in a free public database intended to serve as a resource for research on the immune response to SARS-CoV-2. The samples were drawn from two sources: the first 160 participants of the ongoing ImmuneRACE study, and 1,000 to 1,500 subjects contributed by 6 global collaborators. The sample metadata nearly always contained a de-identified subject ID, COVID-19 status, age in years and sex.

As to this clone: The clone's antigen remains unknown. No much larger clone is present one base from it, and per-base qualities are unavailable.

Whole blood was collected in K2EDTA tubes by collaborating institutions according to the institutions' own protocols. Collaborator samples were shipped for TCRbeta analysis as frozen whole blood, isolated PBMCs, or DNA extracted from either sample type. Results and caveats for the whole study, not just this receptor: How much clinical and demographic metadata was included differed by source and by participant, and the metadata was provided uncurated.

CDR1 and CDR2 were assigned from the germline V gene as MRHNA and SNTAGT. The CDR3 runs 16 amino acids, cysteine and phenylalanine included. The CDR3 DNA has 48 bases and is translated from base 1. V is cut back by 2 bases and J by 8 bases, with 10 bases in the junction unmatched. TCRbeta CDR3 regions were amplified from genomic DNA by means of the immunoSEQ Assay, a bias-controlled multiplex PCR. As for how the authors treated the data: The number of nucleated cells in each sample was estimated by amplification of reference gene primers within the assay. To quantify the absolute abundance of each unique TCRbeta CDR3 rearrangement, sequence reads were collapsed and filtered. For each sample, productive Simpson clonality was calculated as the square root of Simpson's diversity index across productive rearrangements. TCRdb limited this immuneACCESS table to in-frame rearrangements with V and J called. A share of clones is missing; checked studies link under half to unresolved V genes, and the rest is unexplained. V and J calls plus clone size are reproduced from that table; the DNA served to infer D and trimming. This sample is represented by 140,000 to 150,000 clones; approximately 79% of them were singletons. 8.6% of the sample lies in the top ten.

Material for sequencing was peripheral blood. The sequence came from a man aged 50-60 years with active or convalescent COVID-19. The rearrangement joined TRBV6-4 to TRBJ2-2; TRBD2 agrees with 8 junctional bases. The CDR3 reads CASSDQPGLAVGELFF. The DNA sequence is as follows: TGTGCCAGCAGTGACCAGCCTGGACTAGCCGTAGGGGAGCTGTTTTTT.